Each of the 20 T cell receptor beta chains below was sequenced from the same sample in a study of cytomegalovirus exposure and HLA in healthy donors. The PCR contained 60 Vbeta and 13 Jbeta primers. Measured with immunoSEQ multiplex PCR; TCRdb has only the in-frame clones, and not every one. The sample consists of 150,000 to 200,000 clones, roughly 82% of them appearing once. Input material: PBMCs. These receptors were taken from a woman in her 30s in good health and CMV-seronegative.

The chain joins TRBV7-9 to TRBJ1-4; TRBD1 is a possible D gene (5 bases). CDR3 length: 14 residues. V lost 5 bases and J lost 5, with 12 bases in between. The germline V gene encodes CDR1 SEHNR and CDR2 FQNEAQ (reference sequence). CDR3: CASSQWGQNEKLFF. The CDR3 nucleotides read TGTGCCAGCAGCCAGTGGGGCCAGAATGAAAAACTGTTTTTT.

This clone was found a few times. V is TRBV4-1 and J is TRBJ2-1, with TRBD2 identical over 8 bases. Germline V gene sequence: CDR1 MGHRA, CDR2 YSYEKL. CDR3 length: 16 amino acids. V shed 1 base, J shed 9 bases, and the junction held 11 bases outside the gene matches. As DNA, the CDR3 is TGCGCCAGCAGCCAAGGACCTAGCGGGTCTGGTCGTGAGCAGTTCTTC. Its translation: CASSQGPSGSGREQFF.

The chain has TRBV5-1 and TRBJ2-7, with D perhaps matching TRBD2 (7 bases). The CDR3 runs 14 residues. V was cut by 3 bases and J by 2 bases, with 12 bases left in between. CDR1 SGHRS and CDR2 YFSETQ come from the germline V gene. The CDR3 nucleotides are TGCGCCAGCAGCTCCTGGGGGGGGCCCTACGAGCAGTACTTC. As protein: CASSSWGGPYEQYF.

The chain carries TRBV27 and TRBJ2-3; TRBD2 agrees at 11 bases. J was trimmed by 6 bases and V by 3 bases; bases with no gene match: 11. Germline V gene lookup returns CDR1 MNHEY and CDR2 SMNVEV (reference sequence). CDR3 length: 17 residues. The CDR3 DNA follows: TGTGCCAGCAGTTTTGGTACTAGCGGGAGCTCTTCGGATACGCAGTATTTT. This codes for CASSFGTSGSSSDTQYF.

This clone appeared a single time. This sequence joins TRBV5-6 and TRBJ2-3; a possible D gene is TRBD1 (5 bases). Germline assignment: CDR1 SGHDT and CDR2 YYEEEE. This CDR3 spans 15 amino acids. Trimming left V 4 bases short and J 3 bases short, with 15 bases between. CDR3 DNA sequence: TGTGCCAGCAGCATAAACCCCTCAGGGACAGATACGCAGTATTTT. It translates to CASSINPSGTDTQYF.

The J gene is TRBJ1-5, the V gene TRBV29-1; TRBD1 matches at 7 bases. The ends lost 4 bases at V and 5 bases at J; junction bases unmatched: 5. Germline-derived CDR1 and CDR2 are SQVTM and ANQGSEA. The CDR3 is made up of 13 amino acids. CDR3 nucleotides: TGCAGCGTTGGGGACAGCCTATATCAGCCCCAGCATTTT. The encoded protein is CSVGDSLYQPQHF. Complete variable domain (other parts from reference TRBV29-1 and TRBJ1-5): SAVISQKPSRDICQRGTSLTIQCQVDSQVTMMFWYRQQPGQSLTLIATANQGSEATYESGFVIDKFPISRPNLTFSTLTVSNMSPEDSSIYLCSVGDSLYQPQHFGDGTRLSIL.

As regards this clone: One junction end disagrees with the germline gene, perhaps due to a read error. The chain uses TRBV9 and TRBJ2-7; 7 nucleotides line up with TRBD2. In germline, CDR1 is SGDLS, CDR2 YYNGEE. This CDR3 has 13 amino acids. The CDR3 loop is CASSYRLAGELYF. The CDR3 DNA reads TGTGCCAGCAGCTACCGGCTTGCGGGAGAGCTGTACTTC.

The V call is TRBV25-1, the J call TRBJ2-1, with 8 bases matching TRBD2. V was clipped by 2 bases and J by 12 bases; unmatched bases: 3. The length of the CDR3 is 12 residues. CDR1 is MGHDK, CDR2 SYGVNS, per germline. The CDR3 is CASSELSGGQFF. The CDR3 DNA follows: TGTGCCAGCAGTGAACTCAGCGGGGGGCAGTTCTTC.

This rearrangement joins TRBV19 to TRBJ2-7; 10 positions agree with TRBD1. There are 15 residues in the CDR3. Trimming removed 5 bases from V and 1 base from J; junction bases left unmatched: 5. Germline values: CDR1 LNHDA, CDR2 SQIVND (reference sequence). The CDR3 DNA sequence: TGTGCCAGTAGTGCGGGACAGGGGAATTCCTACGAGCAGTACTTC. Its translation: CASSAGQGNSYEQYF.

The chain carries TRBV5-1 and TRBJ1-1; possibly TRBD1 for D (6 bases). This CDR3 spans 16 amino acids. The V end lost 1 base, the J end lost 0 bases, and 13 bases lay between the germline ends. Germline V CDR1 and CDR2: SGHRS, YFSETQ. In DNA, the CDR3 is TGCGCCAGCAGCTTGCGAAGGACAGCTATGAACACTGAAGCTTTCTTT. As protein: CASSLRRTAMNTEAFF.

The J gene is TRBJ2-3, the V gene TRBV7-2, with a possible D match to TRBD2 (5 bases). Germline V gene lookup returns CDR1 SGHTA and CDR2 FQGNSA. This CDR3 comprises 14 residues. Trimming removed 4 bases from V and 2 bases from J, with 10 bases in between. The CDR3 DNA reads TGTGCCAGCAGCTCCCGAGGGTACACAGATACGCAGTATTTT. Translating gives CASSSRGYTDTQYF. Full variable domain (outside the CDR3, taken from reference TRBV7-2 and TRBJ2-3): GAGVSQSPSNKVTEKGKDVELRCDPISGHTALYWYRQSLGQGLEFLIYFQGNSAPDKSGLPSDRFSAERTGGSVSTLTIQRTQQEDSAVYLCASSSRGYTDTQYFGPGTRLTVL.

The rearrangement links TRBV4-3 to TRBJ1-2, with TRBD1 matching over 8 bases. This CDR3 has 15 residues. V shed 0 bases and J 8 bases; nucleotides not matched to a gene: 8. Germline V gene data show CDR1 as LGHNA and CDR2 as YSLEER. The CDR3 DNA sequence: TGCGCCAGCAGCCAAGATACGAGGACAGGGCGGGGCTACACCTTC. It encodes CASSQDTRTGRGYTF.

This clone occurred a few times. The genes are TRBV5-6 and TRBJ2-1; weak D call: TRBD2 (5 bases). Germline CDR1 reads SGHDT; CDR2 reads YYEEEE. CDR3 length equals 16 residues. Trimming pared 0 bases from V and 8 bases from J, leaving 18 bases between. This CDR3 is CASSLEMSGPGDEQFF. CDR3 coding DNA: TGTGCCAGCAGCTTGGAAATGTCAGGCCCCGGGGATGAGCAGTTCTTC.

V is TRBV10-3 and J is TRBJ1-4; 9 bases line up with TRBD1. Germline values: CDR1 ENHRY, CDR2 SYGVKD. The CDR3 sequence is 12 residues long. J lost 8 bases, V lost 11 bases, and 6 bases had no gene match. The CDR3 DNA follows: TGTGCCGTACAGGGGGCGGGGGAAAAACTGTTTTTT. Amino acid sequence: CAVQGAGEKLFF.

The V and J genes are TRBV27 and TRBJ2-1, with D perhaps matching TRBD1 (5 bases). The germline gives CDR1 MNHEY, CDR2 SMNVEV (reference sequence). CDR3 size: 14 residues. V was trimmed by 4 bases and J by 5 bases, leaving 12 bases between them. CDR3 loop: CASSWGRGNNEQFF. CDR3 in DNA: TGTGCCAGCAGTTGGGGTAGGGGAAACAATGAGCAGTTCTTC.

This chain joins TRBV15 and TRBJ2-5; D is perhaps TRBD2 (6 bases). V was cut by 1 base and J by 7 bases, with 19 bases left in between. Germline lookup yields CDR1 LNHNV and CDR2 YYDKDF (reference sequence). The CDR3 sequence is 16 residues long. The CDR3 sequence is CATSRAGLKPPRTQYF. CDR3 coding DNA: TGTGCCACCAGCAGAGCGGGACTTAAACCCCCCAGGACCCAGTACTTC.

The chain carries TRBV29-1 and TRBJ1-4; TRBD1 matches at 9 bases. Per the germline V gene, CDR1 is SQVTM and CDR2 is ANQGSEA. This CDR3 has 13 residues. After removal of 4 bases from V and 8 bases from J, the junction contained 5 bases not matched to a gene. CDR3 nucleotide sequence: TGCAGCGTTGTGGGGACAGGGAGCGAAAAACTGTTTTTT. Translated: CSVVGTGSEKLFF.

V is TRBV5-1 and J is TRBJ2-6; no firm D call. CDR1 and CDR2 from the germline V gene are SGHRS and YFSETQ. V lost 5 bases, J lost 1 base, and 10 bases lay in between. This CDR3 is built from 15 residues. The CDR3 spells CASSFRVSGANVLTF. CDR3 DNA: TGCGCCAGCAGTTTTCGGGTTTCTGGGGCCAACGTCCTGACTTTC.

This chain links TRBV5-1 with TRBJ2-3, with TRBD2 matching over 10 bases. In germline, CDR1 is SGHRS, CDR2 YFSETQ. Unmatched junction bases numbered 9, after V lost 6 bases and J lost 2 bases. The CDR3 spans 16 residues. In DNA, the CDR3 is TGCGCCAGCAACCAAATAGCGGGGGGAGACACAGATACGCAGTATTTT. Residues: CASNQIAGGDTDTQYF.

The gene calls are TRBV5-4 and TRBJ2-7; a weak D match, TRBD2 (5 bases). Germline V gene data show CDR1 as SGHNT and CDR2 as YYREEE (reference sequence). Trimming removed 0 bases at V and 3 bases at J, with 13 bases between. The CDR3 covers 15 residues. CDR3 DNA sequence: TGTGCCAGCAGCTTGGGACGGGGATCCAACTACGAGCAGTACTTC. Translated, it gives CASSLGRGSNYEQYF. The variable domain in full, with the rest retrieved from reference TRBV5-4 and TRBJ2-7, is ETGVTQSPTHLIKTRGQQVTLRCSSQSGHNTVSWYQQALGQGPQFIFQYYREEENGRGNFPPRFSGLQFPNYSSELNVNALELDDSALYLCASSLGRGSNYEQYFGPGTRLTVT.